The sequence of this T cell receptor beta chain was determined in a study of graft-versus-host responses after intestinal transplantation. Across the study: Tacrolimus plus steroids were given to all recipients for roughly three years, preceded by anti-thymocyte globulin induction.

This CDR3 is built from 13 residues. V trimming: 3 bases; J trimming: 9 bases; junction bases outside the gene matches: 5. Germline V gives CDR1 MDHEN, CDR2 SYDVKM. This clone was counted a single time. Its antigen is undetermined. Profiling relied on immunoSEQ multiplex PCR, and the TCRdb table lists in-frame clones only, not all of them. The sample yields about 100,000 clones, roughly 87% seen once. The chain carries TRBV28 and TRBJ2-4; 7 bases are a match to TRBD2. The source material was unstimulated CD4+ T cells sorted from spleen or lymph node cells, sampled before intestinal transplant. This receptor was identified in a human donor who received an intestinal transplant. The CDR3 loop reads CASSFERDSIQYF. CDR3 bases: TGTGCCAGCAGTTTTGAGCGGGATAGCATTCAGTACTTC. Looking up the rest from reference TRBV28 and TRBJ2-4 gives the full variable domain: DVKVTQSSRYLVKRTGEKVFLECVQDMDHENMFWYRQDPGLGLRLIYFSYDVKMKEKGDIPEGYSVSREKKERFSLILESASTNQTSMYLCASSFERDSIQYFGAGTRLSVL.